One sample yielded the 3 T cell receptor beta chains listed below, sequenced in a study. TCRdb recomputed calls from the RT-PCR reads with MiXCR, one row per CDR3 protein. The sample has hundreds of thousands of distinct CDR3 sequences, around 14% seen once; the top ten hold around 3.3%. The sequenced sample was memory CD4+ T cells from blood. These receptors were collected from a female donor in good health, serving as a healthy control.

In its sample, this clonotype was seen a few times. This chain joins TRBV28 and TRBJ2-7; tentatively, D is TRBD1 or TRBD2 (5 bases each). The germline V gene encodes CDR1 MDHEN and CDR2 SYDVKM. The CDR3 is made up of 13 amino acids. V lost 10 bases and J 4 bases, leaving 17 bases between the germline ends. The DNA for the CDR3 is TGTGCCATCGCCGGGACGAACTTTTACGAGCAGTACTTC. It is translated as CAIAGTNFYEQYF.

This clonotype turned up a few times. This chain uses TRBV20-1 with TRBJ2-1, with 9 positions matching TRBD2. With V trimmed by 3 bases and J by 10 bases, 4 bases remained unmatched. The V gene's germline CDR1 is DFQATT and CDR2 SNEGSKA (reference sequence). The CDR3 contains 12 residues. The CDR3 sequence is CSARGLAGEQFF. CDR3 bases: TGCAGTGCTAGGGGCCTAGCGGGGGAGCAGTTCTTC.

This clonotype has at least ten counts. The chain has TRBV7-6 and TRBJ2-3, with 9 bases identical to TRBD1. Germline CDR1 is SGHVS and CDR2 is FNYEAQ. The CDR3 extends over 15 amino acids. V lost 6 bases and J lost 4; bases outside the gene matches: 8. CDR3 region: CASSYRDRVADTQYF. CDR3 nucleotides: TGTGCCAGCAGTTACCGGGACAGGGTTGCAGATACGCAGTATTTT.